The 16 T cell receptor beta chains reported below all come from one sample, sequenced in a study of cytomegalovirus exposure and HLA in healthy donors. The repertoire was sequenced with immunoSEQ multiplex PCR; TCRdb's copy has only in-frame clones and lacks some. The data contain some 49,000 clones, roughly 92% of them seen just once; the ten biggest clones take up around 1.4%. Sequenced input: PBMCs. These receptors originate from a man younger than 30 in good health and CMV-seronegative.

J is TRBJ2-1 and V is TRBV28; 7 bases line up with TRBD2. With V trimmed by 10 bases and J by 3 bases, 18 bases remained unmatched. There are 17 residues in the CDR3. The V gene's germline CDR1 is MDHEN and CDR2 SYDVKM. The CDR3 DNA sequence: TGTGCCACCCGACCGGGACTACCCTCGGCCCTCTACAATGAGCAGTTCTTC. This gives the protein CATRPGLPSALYNEQFF.

This clone was detected once. This chain connects TRBV11-2 to TRBJ2-3; 8 bases match TRBD1. The ends lost 1 base at V and 2 bases at J; junction bases unmatched: 5. From germline, CDR1 is SGHAT and CDR2 FQNNGV. The CDR3 is made up of 16 amino acids. In DNA, the CDR3 is TGTGCCAGCAGCTTAGGGACAGGGAGCTACACAGATACGCAGTATTTT. This sequence encodes CASSLGTGSYTDTQYF. Full variable domain (missing parts from reference TRBV11-2 and TRBJ2-3): EAGVAQSPRYKIIEKRQSVAFWCNPISGHATLYWYQQILGQGPKLLIQFQNNGVVDDSQLPKDRFSAERLKGVDSTLKIQPAKLEDSAVYLCASSLGTGSYTDTQYFGPGTRLTVL.

The rearrangement links TRBV5-1 to TRBJ1-1; TRBD1 might be the D (6 bases). This CDR3 has 16 residues. Trimming removed 2 bases from V and 5 bases from J, with 19 bases in between. Germline loops: CDR1 SGHRS, CDR2 YFSETQ. CDR3 sequence: CASSFLDTTGKTEAFF. CDR3 coding DNA: TGCGCCAGCAGCTTCTTGGACACTACAGGGAAGACTGAAGCTTTCTTT. Complete variable domain (other parts from reference TRBV5-1 and TRBJ1-1): KAGVTQTPRYLIKTRGQQVTLSCSPISGHRSVSWYQQTPGQGLQFLFEYFSETQRNKGNFPGRFSGRQFSNSRSEMNVSTLELGDSALYLCASSFLDTTGKTEAFFGQGTRLTVV.

The chain joins TRBV10-3 to TRBJ2-5; 8 bases line up with TRBD1. CDR1 is ENHRY, CDR2 SYGVKD, per germline. The CDR3 runs 15 residues. The J segment lost 6 bases and the V segment lost 4 bases, leaving 10 bases of the junction unmatched. CDR3 in DNA: TGTGCCATCAGTGCGGCCGGGACAGGAGTTCAGACCCAGTACTTC. It specifies CAISAAGTGVQTQYF.

The chain uses TRBV7-2 and TRBJ2-2; D is unresolved. Trimming removed 0 bases from V and 1 base from J, with 6 bases in between. This CDR3 comprises 15 residues. CDR1 and CDR2 (germline): SGHTA, FQGNSA. CDR3 bases: TGTGCCAGCAGCTTAGCGAAACAGAACACCGGGGAGCTGTTTTTT. Encoded protein: CASSLAKQNTGELFF.

The chain combines TRBV5-1 with TRBJ2-5; 9 bases match TRBD2. The CDR3 has 13 amino acids. Losses at the gene ends were 2 bases for V and 4 bases for J; bases not matched to a gene: 0. Germline V gene data show CDR1 as SGHRS and CDR2 as YFSETQ. This CDR3 reads CASSFSGRETQYF. CDR3 coding DNA: TGCGCCAGCAGCTTTAGCGGGAGAGAGACCCAGTACTTC.

The CDR3 reads CASSSQRGASTYEQYF. CDR3 in DNA: TGTGCCAGCAGCTCCCAACGTGGGGCCTCCACCTACGAGCAGTACTTC. The V gene is TRBV7-9, the J gene TRBJ2-7; D may be TRBD1 (5 bases). The ends were cut back, 4 bases at V and 2 bases at J, with 18 bases in the middle. The CDR3 totals 16 residues. Germline CDR1 is SEHNR and CDR2 is FQNEAQ (reference sequence).

The rearrangement uses TRBV7-6 and TRBJ2-7; 10 bases map to TRBD2. The CDR3 loop spans 18 amino acids. The ends lost 1 base at V and 5 bases at J; junction bases unmatched: 14. The germline V gene encodes CDR1 SGHVS and CDR2 FNYEAQ. The CDR3 protein is CASSLGLAGVRGSNEQYF. DNA for the CDR3: TGTGCCAGCAGCTTAGGTCTAGCGGGGGTCAGGGGGAGTAACGAGCAGTACTTC.

The chain is built from TRBV6-1 and TRBJ2-7, with TRBD1 as a possible D gene (5 bases). From germline, CDR1 is MNHNS and CDR2 SASEGT. The V end lost 0 bases, the J end lost 2 bases, and 8 bases lay between the germline ends. This CDR3 has 14 residues. The chain's CDR3 is CASSEAPGPYEQYF. CDR3 in DNA: TGTGCCAGCAGTGAAGCGCCAGGGCCCTACGAGCAGTACTTC.

V usage is TRBV7-8 and J usage is TRBJ2-5; 7 nucleotides align to TRBD1. The length of the CDR3 is 14 residues. Germline CDR1 and CDR2: SGHVS and FQNEAQ. V was pared by 5 bases and J by 5 bases, with 8 bases of the junction left unmatched. For the CDR3, the DNA is TGTGCCAGCAGCGGACGGACAGGCCGGGAGACCCAGTACTTC. This gives the protein CASSGRTGRETQYF.

The chain combines TRBV30 with TRBJ2-1, with a tentative D call TRBD2 (5 bases). CDR3 size: 14 residues. The V end was cut by 0 bases, the J end by 3 bases, with 9 bases between. The germline gives CDR1 GTSNPN, CDR2 SVGIG (reference sequence). The CDR3 is CAWSVPRGYNEQFF. The CDR3 bases are TGTGCCTGGAGTGTACCCCGGGGCTACAATGAGCAGTTCTTC.

This chain connects TRBV27 to TRBJ2-3; 14 positions agree with TRBD2. CDR1 and CDR2 from the germline V gene are MNHEY and SMNVEV (reference sequence). Unmatched junction bases numbered 9, after V lost 10 bases and J lost 6 bases. The CDR3 length is 15 residues. Here the CDR3 reads CATQEGLAGEDTQYF. CDR3 DNA: TGTGCCACCCAAGAGGGACTAGCGGGAGAGGATACGCAGTATTTT.

The genes are TRBV5-4 and TRBJ2-1; TRBD1 matches at 9 bases. The V and J ends lost 0 bases and 6 bases, in that order; junction bases with no gene match: 4. The CDR3 spans 15 residues. Germline V lookup: CDR1 SGHNT, CDR2 YYREEE (reference sequence). CDR3 amino acids: CASSLDRGLGNEQFF. CDR3 coding DNA: TGTGCCAGCAGCTTGGACAGGGGGCTTGGCAATGAGCAGTTCTTC. The full variable domain, in which reference TRBV5-4 and TRBJ2-1 provide the parts outside the CDR3, is ETGVTQSPTHLIKTRGQQVTLRCSSQSGHNTVSWYQQALGQGPQFIFQYYREEENGRGNFPPRFSGLQFPNYSSELNVNALELDDSALYLCASSLDRGLGNEQFFGPGTRLTVL.

The chain links TRBV5-3 to TRBJ2-7; D is possibly TRBD2 (5 bases). TRBV5-3 is sorted into the ORF group, with uncertain function. V lost 4 bases, J lost 3 bases, and 29 bases lay in between. The CDR3 contains 19 residues. DNA of the CDR3: TGTGCCAGAAGCCTTACACACGAAAAGCGGAGGCACCCCCTCTACGAGCAGTACTTC. It specifies CARSLTHEKRRHPLYEQYF.

The chain links TRBV7-8 to TRBJ2-7; tentatively, D is TRBD1 (6 bases). CDR1 is SGHVS, CDR2 FQNEAQ, per germline. V was cut by 5 bases and J by 3 bases, with 11 bases left in between. The CDR3 runs 13 residues. The CDR3 reads CASSQGQSYEQYF. CDR3 bases: TGTGCCAGCAGCCAAGGACAGAGCTACGAGCAGTACTTC. The complete variable domain, with remaining parts taken from reference TRBV7-8 and TRBJ2-7, reads GAGVSQSPRYKVAKRGQDVALRCDPISGHVSLFWYQQALGQGPEFLTYFQNEAQLDKSGLPSDRFFAERPEGSVSTLKIQRTQQEDSAVYLCASSQGQSYEQYFGPGTRLTVT.

CDR3 nucleotides: TGTGCCAGCAGCGTGGGCGGGACAGCTAACTATGGCTACACCTTC. This translates into CASSVGGTANYGYTF. The J gene is TRBJ1-2, the V gene TRBV9; TRBD1 aligns across 7 bases. This CDR3 region has 15 residues. The V gene end was trimmed by 2 bases and the J gene end by 0 bases; junction bases not matched to a gene: 4. CDR1 is SGDLS, CDR2 YYNGEE, per germline.